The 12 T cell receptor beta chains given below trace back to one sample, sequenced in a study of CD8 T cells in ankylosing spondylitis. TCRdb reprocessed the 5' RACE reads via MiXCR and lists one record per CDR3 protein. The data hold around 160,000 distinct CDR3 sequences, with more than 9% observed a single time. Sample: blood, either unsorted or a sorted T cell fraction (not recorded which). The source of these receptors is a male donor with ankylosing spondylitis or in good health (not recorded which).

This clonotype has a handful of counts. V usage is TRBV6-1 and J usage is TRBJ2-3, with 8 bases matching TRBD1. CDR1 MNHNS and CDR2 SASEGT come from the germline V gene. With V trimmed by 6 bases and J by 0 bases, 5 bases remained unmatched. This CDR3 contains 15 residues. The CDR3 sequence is CASSRDRGSTDTQYF. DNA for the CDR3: TGTGCCAGCAGCCGAGACAGGGGAAGCACAGATACGCAGTATTTT.

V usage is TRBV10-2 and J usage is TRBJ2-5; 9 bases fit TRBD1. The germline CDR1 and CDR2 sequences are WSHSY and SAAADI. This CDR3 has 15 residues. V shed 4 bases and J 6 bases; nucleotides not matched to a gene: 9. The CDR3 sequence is CASSASRDRAKTQYF. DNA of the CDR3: TGCGCCAGCAGTGCCTCCCGGGACAGGGCAAAGACCCAGTACTTC.

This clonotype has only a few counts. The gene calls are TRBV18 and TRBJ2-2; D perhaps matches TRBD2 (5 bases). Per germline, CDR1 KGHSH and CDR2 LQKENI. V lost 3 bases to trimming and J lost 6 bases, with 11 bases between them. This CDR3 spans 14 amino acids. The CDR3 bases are TGTGCCAGCTCACCGGAGGCGTCCCCCGGGGAGCTGTTTTTT. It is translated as CASSPEASPGELFF. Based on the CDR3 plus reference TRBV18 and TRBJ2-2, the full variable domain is NAGVMQNPRHLVRRRGQEARLRCSPMKGHSHVYWYRQLPEEGLKFMVYLQKENIIDESGMPKERFSAEFPKEGPSILRIQQVVRGDSAAYFCASSPEASPGELFFGEGSRLTVL.

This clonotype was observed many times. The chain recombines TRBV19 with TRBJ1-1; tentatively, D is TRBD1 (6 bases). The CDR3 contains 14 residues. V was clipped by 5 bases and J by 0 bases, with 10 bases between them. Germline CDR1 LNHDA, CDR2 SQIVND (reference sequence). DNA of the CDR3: TGTGCCAGTAGTGGACAGTTCATGAACACTGAAGCTTTCTTT. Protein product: CASSGQFMNTEAFF.

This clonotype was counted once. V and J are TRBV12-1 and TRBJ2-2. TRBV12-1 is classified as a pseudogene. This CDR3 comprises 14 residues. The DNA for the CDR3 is TGTGCCATGAGCCTTGCGCTTCGCACCGGGGAGCTGTTTTTT. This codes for CAMSLALRTGELFF.

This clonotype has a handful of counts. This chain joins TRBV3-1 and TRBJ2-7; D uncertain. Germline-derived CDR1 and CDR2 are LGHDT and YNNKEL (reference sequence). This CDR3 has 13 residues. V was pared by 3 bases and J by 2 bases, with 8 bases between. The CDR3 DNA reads TGTGCCAGCAGCCATACAGTGGCCTACGAGCAGTACTTC. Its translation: CASSHTVAYEQYF.

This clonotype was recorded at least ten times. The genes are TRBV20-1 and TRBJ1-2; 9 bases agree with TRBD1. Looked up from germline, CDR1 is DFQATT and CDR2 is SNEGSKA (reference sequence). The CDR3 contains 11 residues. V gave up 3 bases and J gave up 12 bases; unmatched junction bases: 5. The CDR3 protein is CSARVTGGDTF. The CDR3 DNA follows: TGCAGTGCTAGGGTGACAGGGGGAGACACCTTC.

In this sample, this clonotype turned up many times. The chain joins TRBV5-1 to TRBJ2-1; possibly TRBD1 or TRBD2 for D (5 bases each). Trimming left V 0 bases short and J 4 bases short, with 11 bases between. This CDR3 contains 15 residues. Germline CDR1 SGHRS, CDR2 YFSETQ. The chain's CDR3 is CASSLDGGLYNEQFF. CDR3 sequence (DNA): TGCGCCAGCAGCTTGGATGGGGGATTGTACAATGAGCAGTTCTTC.

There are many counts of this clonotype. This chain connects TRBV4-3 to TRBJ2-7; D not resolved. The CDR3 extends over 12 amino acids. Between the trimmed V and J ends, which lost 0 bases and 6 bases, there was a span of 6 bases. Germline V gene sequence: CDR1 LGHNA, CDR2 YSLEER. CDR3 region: CASSQDRFEQYF. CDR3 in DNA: TGCGCCAGCAGCCAAGATCGCTTCGAGCAGTACTTC.

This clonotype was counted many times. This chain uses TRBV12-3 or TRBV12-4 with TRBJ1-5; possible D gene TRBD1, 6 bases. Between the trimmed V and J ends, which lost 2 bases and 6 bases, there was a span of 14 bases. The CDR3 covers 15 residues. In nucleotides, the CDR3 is TGTGCCAGCAGTTTAAGGACAGTGGGGGGTCAGCCCCAGCATTTT. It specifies CASSLRTVGGQPQHF.

The CDR3 DNA follows: TGTGCCAGCAGCTTTGGTCGAGGACAGGGTAACACTGAAGCTTTCTTT. Encoded protein: CASSFGRGQGNTEAFF. V gene TRBV7-9 combines with J gene TRBJ1-1, with TRBD1 matching over 8 bases. CDR1 is SEHNR, CDR2 FQNEAQ, per germline (reference sequence). J lost 2 bases, V lost 3 bases, and 8 bases had no gene match. The CDR3 length is 16 residues.

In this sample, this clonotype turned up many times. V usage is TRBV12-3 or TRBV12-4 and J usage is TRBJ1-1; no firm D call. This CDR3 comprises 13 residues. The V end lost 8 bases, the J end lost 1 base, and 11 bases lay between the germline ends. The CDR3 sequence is CASQMIKNTEAFF. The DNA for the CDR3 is TGTGCCAGCCAAATGATCAAGAACACTGAAGCTTTCTTT.